This TCR beta chain was obtained from a study of T cells in Graves' hyperthyroidism and ophthalmopathy. Ophthalmopathy patients all had a Clinical Activity Score of at least 3, a NOSPECS grade of at least 4 and disease under 3 months old. Patients showing uncontrolled infection, other autoimmune disease, pregnancy or lactation were ineligible. This CDR3 spans 14 amino acids. Germline CDR1 reads SGHTA; CDR2 reads FQGNSA. Trimming took 6 bases from V and 7 from J, leaving 16 bases between them. It was RNA transcripts that yielded the amplified TCR beta CDR3 regions. In the first-round RT-PCR of the TCR CDR3, the HTBI primer set was used. MiXCR, run by TCRdb on the multiplex PCR reads, gives a single entry per CDR3 protein. The table has under 550,000 distinct CDR3 sequences, 15% to 20% seen once. This clonotype showed up many times.

This chain connects TRBV7-2 to TRBJ2-1; D tentatively fits TRBD1 or TRBD2 (5 bases each). The source material was blood. This receptor was identified in a man aged 35 to 55 with Graves' ophthalmopathy. CDR3 in DNA: TGTGCCAGCAGTCGGGGCGGGTCGGGGAATGAGCAGTTCTTC. It encodes CASSRGGSGNEQFF.